This T cell receptor (beta chain) appears in the sequencing data of a study of T cells expressing NK-cell markers. CDR1 and CDR2 from the germline V gene are ENHRY and SYGVKD. This CDR3 has 16 amino acids. Production of TCR beta cDNA relied on 5'RACE template switching with UMIs. After re-calling the 5' RACE reads, TCRdb lists one entry per CDR3 protein, DNA absent. Here the sample table reports approximately 440,000 distinct CDR3 sequences. For this clonotype: Its antigen is undetermined.

Study-wide results and limits: NKG2C+ dominant clonotypes from about 6 donors made up roughly 1.0-7.0% of CD8+ T cells.

The V call is TRBV10-3, the J call TRBJ2-2; TCRdb indicates TRBD1, and absent DNA this call remains unverified. The receptor was isolated from a woman in her fifties or sixties in good health. The sequenced material came from blood T cells: a sorted CD56 or NKG2C T cell subset, CD4+ or CD8+ T cells, or bulk PBMC T cells (not recorded which). CDR3 loop: CAIMAAPLVNTGELFF.